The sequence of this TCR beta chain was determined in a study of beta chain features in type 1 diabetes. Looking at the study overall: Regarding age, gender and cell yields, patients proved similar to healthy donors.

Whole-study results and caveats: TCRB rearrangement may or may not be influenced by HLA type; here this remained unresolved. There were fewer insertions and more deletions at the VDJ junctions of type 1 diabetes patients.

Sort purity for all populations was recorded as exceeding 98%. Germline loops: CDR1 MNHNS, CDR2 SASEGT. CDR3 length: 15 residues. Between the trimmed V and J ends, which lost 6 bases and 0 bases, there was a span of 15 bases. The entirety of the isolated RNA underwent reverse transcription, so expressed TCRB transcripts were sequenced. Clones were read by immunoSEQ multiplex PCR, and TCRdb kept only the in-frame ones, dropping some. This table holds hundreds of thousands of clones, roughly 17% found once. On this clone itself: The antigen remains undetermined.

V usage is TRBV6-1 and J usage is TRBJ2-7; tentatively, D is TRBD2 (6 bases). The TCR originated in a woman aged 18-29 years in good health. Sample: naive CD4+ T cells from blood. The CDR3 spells CASRVLAGSSYEQYF. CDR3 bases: TGTGCCAGCAGAGTACTAGCCGGGAGCTCCTACGAGCAGTACTTC.